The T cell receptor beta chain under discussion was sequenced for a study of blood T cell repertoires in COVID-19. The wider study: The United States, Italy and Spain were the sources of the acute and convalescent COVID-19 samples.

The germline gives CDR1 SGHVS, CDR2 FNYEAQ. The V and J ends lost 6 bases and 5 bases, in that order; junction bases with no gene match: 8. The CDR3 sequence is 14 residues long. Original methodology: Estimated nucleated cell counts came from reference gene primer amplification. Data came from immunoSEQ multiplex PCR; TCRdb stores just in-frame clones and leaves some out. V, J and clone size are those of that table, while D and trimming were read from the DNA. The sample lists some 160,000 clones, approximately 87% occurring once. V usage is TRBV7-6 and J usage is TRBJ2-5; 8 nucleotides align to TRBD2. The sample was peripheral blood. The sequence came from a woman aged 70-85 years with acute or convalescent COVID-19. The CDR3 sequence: CASSLFGGAETQYF. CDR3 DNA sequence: TGTGCCAGCAGTCTCTTCGGGGGGGCCGAGACCCAGTACTTC.